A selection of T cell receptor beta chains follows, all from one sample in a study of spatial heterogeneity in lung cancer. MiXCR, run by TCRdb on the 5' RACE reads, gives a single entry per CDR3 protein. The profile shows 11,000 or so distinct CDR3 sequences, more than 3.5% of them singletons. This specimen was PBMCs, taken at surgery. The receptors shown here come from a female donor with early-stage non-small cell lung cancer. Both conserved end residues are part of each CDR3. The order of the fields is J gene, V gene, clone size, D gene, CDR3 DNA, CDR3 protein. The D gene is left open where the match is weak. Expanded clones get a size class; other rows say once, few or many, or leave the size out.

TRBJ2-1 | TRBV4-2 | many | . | TGTGCCAGCAGCCCAAAGAGCGACACGGGCTCCTACAATGAGCAGTTCTTC | CASSPKSDTGSYNEQFF
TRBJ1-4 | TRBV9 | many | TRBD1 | TGTGCCAGCAGCGTACACGGAGGGACAGGTGGGGCGGCTAATGAAAAACTGTTTTTT | CASSVHGGTGGAANEKLFF
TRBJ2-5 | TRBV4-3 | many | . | TGCGCCAGCAGCCAAGGAATCGGGGGTTTTGACCAAGAGACCCAGTACTTC | CASSQGIGGFDQETQYF
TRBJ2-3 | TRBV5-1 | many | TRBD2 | TGCGCCAGCAGCTTGTGGCGGGGGGTAGGAGATACGCAGTATTTT | CASSLWRGVGDTQYF
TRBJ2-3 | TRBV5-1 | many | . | TGCGCCAGCAGCCGGACTAGCACAGATACGCAGTATTTT | CASSRTSTDTQYF
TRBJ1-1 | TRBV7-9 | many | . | TGTGCCAGCAGCTTTCCGGGCAACTTGAACACTGAAGCTTTCTTT | CASSFPGNLNTEAFF
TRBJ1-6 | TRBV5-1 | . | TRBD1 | TGCGCCAGCAGCCCCGCACAGGGGGCCGCTAATTCACCCCTCCACTTT | CASSPAQGAANSPLHF
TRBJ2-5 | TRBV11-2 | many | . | TGTGCCAGCAGCTTCCAGGGGGAGACCCAGTACTTC | CASSFQGETQYF
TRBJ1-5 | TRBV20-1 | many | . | TGCAGTGCTAGAGATGTGGGAAAGCAGGTTAGCAATCAGCCCCAGCATTTT | CSARDVGKQVSNQPQHF
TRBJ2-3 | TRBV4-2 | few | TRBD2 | TGTGCCAGCAGCCAAGATACTAGCGGGGTCACAGATACGCAGTATTTT | CASSQDTSGVTDTQYF
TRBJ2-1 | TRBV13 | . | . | TGTGCCAGCAGCTTAGACGGGAGTAGGGTTGAGCAGTTCTTC | CASSLDGSRVEQFF
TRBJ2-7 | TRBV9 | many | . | TGTGCCAGCAGCGTAGGGGCAGGAACCTACGAGCAGTACTTC | CASSVGAGTYEQYF
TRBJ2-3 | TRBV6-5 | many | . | TGTGCCAGCAGAAGGGCTGGCACAGATACGCAGTATTTT | CASRRAGTDTQYF
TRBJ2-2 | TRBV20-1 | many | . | TGCAGTGCCCAACAGGTTACGAACACCGGGGAGCTGTTTTTT | CSAQQVTNTGELFF
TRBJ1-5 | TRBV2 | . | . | TGTGCCAGCAGTGAAGCGCTTCGGGGTGCTCAGCCCCAGCATTTT | CASSEALRGAQPQHF
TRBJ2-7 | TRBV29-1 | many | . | TGCAGCGTACCAACCCGCTCCTACGAGCAGTACTTC | CSVPTRSYEQYF
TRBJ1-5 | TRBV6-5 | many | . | TGTGCCAGCAGGCCGGGGGGGGGCAATCAGCCCCAGCATTTT | CASRPGGGNQPQHF
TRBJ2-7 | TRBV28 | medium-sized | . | TGTGCCAGCAGTGTGGGAGACGAGCAGTACTTC | CASSVGDEQYF
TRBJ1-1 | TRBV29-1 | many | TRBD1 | TGCAGCGTTGAATGGCAGGGGGGGACTGAAGCTTTCTTT | CSVEWQGGTEAFF
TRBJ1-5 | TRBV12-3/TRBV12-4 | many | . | TGTGCCAGCAGTTGGCGGGGGGGCAATCAGCCCCAGCATTTT | CASSWRGGNQPQHF
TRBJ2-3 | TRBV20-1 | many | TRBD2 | TGCAGTGCTATGCAACTAGCGGAGACTGGCACAGATACGCAGTATTTT | CSAMQLAETGTDTQYF
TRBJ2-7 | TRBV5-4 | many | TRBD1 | TGTGCCAGCAGCACCGACAGGGGGACCTACGAGCAGTACTTC | CASSTDRGTYEQYF
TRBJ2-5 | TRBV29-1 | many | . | TGCAGCGTTGACCTGGGTGGGGGAGAGACCCAGTACTTC | CSVDLGGGETQYF
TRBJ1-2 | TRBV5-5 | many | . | TGTGCCAGCAGCTTGCTAACCGGAGGGGAAGCACATGGCTACACCTTC | CASSLLTGGEAHGYTF
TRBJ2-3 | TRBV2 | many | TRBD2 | TGTGCCAGCCGAGCGGGGGGTAGGACAGATACGCAGTATTTT | CASRAGGRTDTQYF
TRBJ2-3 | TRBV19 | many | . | TGTGCCAGCCGGGACCAGAGCACAGATACGCAGTATTTT | CASRDQSTDTQYF
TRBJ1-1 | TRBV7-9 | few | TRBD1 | TGTGCCAGCAGCTTTGCCGGGACAGGGATGGCCACTGAAGCTTTCTTT | CASSFAGTGMATEAFF
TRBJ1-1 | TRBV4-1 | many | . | TGCGCCAGCAGCCAAGTACAGGGGAACACTGAAGCTTTCTTT | CASSQVQGNTEAFF
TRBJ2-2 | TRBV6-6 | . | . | TGTGCCAGCAGTTCCTACCCTGGCGACCTCCTGTCCGGGGAGCTGTTTTTT | CASSSYPGDLLSGELFF
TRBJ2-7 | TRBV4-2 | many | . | TGTGCCAGCAGCCAAGAGAGCCCCTACGAGCAGTACTTC | CASSQESPYEQYF
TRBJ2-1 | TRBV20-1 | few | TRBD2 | TGCAGTGCTAGGGGGAACCGCGGGGGGCCCCGTGAGCAGTTCTTC | CSARGNRGGPREQFF
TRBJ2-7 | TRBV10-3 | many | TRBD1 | TGTGCCATCAGTAACAGCCGGGACAGCAAATACGAGCAGTACTTC | CAISNSRDSKYEQYF
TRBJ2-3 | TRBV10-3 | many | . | TGTGCCACCTCCGGGGTGGCCGATACGCAGTATTTT | CATSGVADTQYF
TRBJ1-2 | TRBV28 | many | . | TGTGCCAGCAGGGATGGGACGGCTTCCAAGGGCTACACCTTC | CASRDGTASKGYTF
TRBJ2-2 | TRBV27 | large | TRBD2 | TGTGCCAGCAGTTTAGGGGCGGTTTTAAGGGAGGGGAACACCGGGGAGCTGTTTTTT | CASSLGAVLREGNTGELFF
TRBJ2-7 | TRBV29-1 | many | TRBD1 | TGCAGCGTCGGACAGGGGGAGGCCTACGAGCAGTACTTC | CSVGQGEAYEQYF
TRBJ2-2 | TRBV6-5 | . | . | TGTGCCAGCAGTTACTCTTTCCCAGGGGGGGCCGGGGAGCTGTTTTTT | CASSYSFPGGAGELFF
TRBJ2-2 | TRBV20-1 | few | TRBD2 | TGCAGTGCTAGAGATCTACCCGGGAGGGCCCGGGACGGGGAGCTGTTTTTT | CSARDLPGRARDGELFF
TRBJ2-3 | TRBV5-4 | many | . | TGTGCCAGCAGCATAGGGGGAGATACGCAGTATTTT | CASSIGGDTQYF
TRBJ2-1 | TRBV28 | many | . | TGTGCCAGCAGCCTTACAGACGCACTACGCAATGAGCAGTTCTTC | CASSLTDALRNEQFF
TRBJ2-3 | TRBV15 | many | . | TGTGCCACCAGCAGAGATATAGATACGCAGTATTTT | CATSRDIDTQYF
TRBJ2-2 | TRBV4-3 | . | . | TGCGCCAGCAGCCAAGATTGGGGTACCGGGGAGCTGTTTTTT | CASSQDWGTGELFF
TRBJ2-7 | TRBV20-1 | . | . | TGCAGTGCTAGAATCGGCCGCGTCCACGAGCAGTACTTC | CSARIGRVHEQYF
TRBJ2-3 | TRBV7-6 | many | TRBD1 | TGTGCCAGCAGCCCGGGACAGGGGGCGGATACGCAGTATTTT | CASSPGQGADTQYF
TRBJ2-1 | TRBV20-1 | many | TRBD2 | TGCAGTGCTAGTGACGGGGGGGCGTTCGATGAGCAGTTCTTC | CSASDGGAFDEQFF
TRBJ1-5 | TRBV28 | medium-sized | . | TGTGCCAGCAGTTTAGGAGGACGGGGCAATCAGCCCCAGCATTTT | CASSLGGRGNQPQHF
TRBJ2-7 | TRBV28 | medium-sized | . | TGTGCCAGCAGTTTGTCGGGCGGCTTCTACGAGCAGTACTTC | CASSLSGGFYEQYF
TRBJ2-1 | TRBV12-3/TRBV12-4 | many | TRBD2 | TGTGCCAGCACTACATTGGGCGGGAGGCAGTTCTTC | CASTTLGGRQFF
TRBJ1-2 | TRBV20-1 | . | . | TGCAGTGCTAGAGATCAAAGGGGGACGCGCGGCTACACCTTC | CSARDQRGTRGYTF
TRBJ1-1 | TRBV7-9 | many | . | TGTGCCAGCAGCTTAAGGGAATCGGGGACTGAAGCTTTCTTT | CASSLRESGTEAFF
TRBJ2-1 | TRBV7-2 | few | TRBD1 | TGTGCCAGCAGCTCCCGGACAGGGGGTGGTCATGAGCAGTTCTTC | CASSSRTGGGHEQFF
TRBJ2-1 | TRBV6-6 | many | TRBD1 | TGTGCCAGCAGTTACCGGACAGGGGGCAGTGAGCAGTTCTTC | CASSYRTGGSEQFF
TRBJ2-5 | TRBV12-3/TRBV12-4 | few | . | TGTGCCAGCAGTGGGGGCCTGACGACCCAGTACTTC | CASSGGLTTQYF
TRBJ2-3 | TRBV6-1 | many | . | TGTGCCAGCAGCGGGCGGCGGGATACGCAGTATTTT | CASSGRRDTQYF